The 18 T cell receptor beta chains below were found in one sample sequenced in a study of T cell repertoires in cytomegalovirus infection. TCRdb re-analysed the reads in MiXCR, keeping a single row per CDR3 protein. Among hundreds of thousands of distinct CDR3 sequences, roughly 33% were seen once, and the ten largest hold roughly 18%. The antigens for these receptors are not known. Source: cultured PBMCs, taken from culture after CMV antigen stimulation. Receptors originate from a human donor in good health (CMV status not recorded). Some clones in this sample may be carry-over from other donors' samples.

This chain connects TRBV7-6 to TRBJ2-3; D is perhaps TRBD1 (6 bases). Trimming removed 2 bases at V and 1 base at J, with 10 bases between. This CDR3 has 15 residues. Germline CDR1 reads SGHVS; CDR2 reads FNYEAQ. CDR3 coding DNA: TGTGCCAGCAGCTTACAGGGGCTCCGCACAGATACGCAGTATTTT. Translating gives CASSLQGLRTDTQYF.

The V gene is TRBV12-3 or TRBV12-4, the J gene TRBJ2-1; 7 bases line up with TRBD1. The CDR3 runs to 15 residues. V lost 7 bases, J lost 8 bases, and 14 bases stayed unmatched. CDR3 sequence: CASTQRQGRGDEQFF. CDR3 DNA: TGTGCCAGCACCCAAAGACAGGGTCGTGGCGATGAGCAGTTCTTC.

This clonotype appeared many times. J is TRBJ1-2 and V is TRBV7-2; a possible D gene is TRBD1 (5 bases). V lost 1 base and J 2 bases, leaving 11 bases between the germline ends. Per germline, CDR1 SGHTA and CDR2 FQGNSA. The CDR3 covers 15 residues. In nucleotides, the CDR3 is TGTGCCAGCAGCTTAGGGGGGGAACTAAACTATGGCTACACCTTC. It encodes CASSLGGELNYGYTF.

This clonotype was counted only a few times. The V gene is TRBV19, the J gene TRBJ2-1; 9 positions agree with TRBD1. The CDR3 runs 13 residues. V shed 8 bases, J shed 7 bases, and the junction held 6 bases outside the gene matches. Germline V gene sequence: CDR1 LNHDA, CDR2 SQIVND (reference sequence). CDR3 sequence reads: CASSGQGRNEQFF. In DNA, the CDR3 is TGTGCCAGTTCGGGACAGGGACGGAATGAGCAGTTCTTC.

The gene calls are TRBV7-9 and TRBJ1-2, with 10 bases that match TRBD1. With 4 bases clipped from V and 7 bases from J, the junction kept 9 bases outside the gene matches. The germline V gene has CDR1 SEHNR and CDR2 FQNEAQ (reference sequence). This CDR3 has 15 residues. The chain's CDR3 is CASSSSGTGDVGYTF. In DNA, the CDR3 is TGTGCCAGCAGCTCCTCCGGGACAGGGGACGTTGGCTACACCTTC.

The V and J genes are TRBV9 and TRBJ2-3, with D maybe TRBD2 (5 bases). CDR3 length equals 15 residues. CDR1 SGDLS and CDR2 YYNGEE come from the germline V gene. Trimming took off 0 bases at V and 3 bases at J, with 11 bases between the two ends. The CDR3 reads CASSVASAATDTQYF. CDR3 coding DNA: TGTGCCAGCAGCGTAGCATCAGCGGCAACAGATACGCAGTATTTT.

This chain uses TRBV5-4 with TRBJ1-3, with D possibly matching TRBD1 (5 bases). Per germline, CDR1 SGHNT and CDR2 YYREEE (reference sequence). This CDR3 has 19 amino acids. Deletions cut 3 bases from V and 10 bases from J, with 32 bases between. This CDR3 reads CASSSTPGPGPARVRTIYF. As DNA, the CDR3 is TGTGCCAGCAGCTCGACCCCAGGGCCCGGGCCAGCCCGTGTTAGGACCATATATTTT.

V gene TRBV20-1 combines with J gene TRBJ1-5; D perhaps matches TRBD1 (5 bases). The CDR3 is 13 amino acids. V lost 1 base and J 5 bases, leaving 9 bases between the germline ends. Germline values: CDR1 DFQATT, CDR2 SNEGSKA (reference sequence). CDR3 residues: CSARATADQPQHF. CDR3 nucleotides: TGCAGTGCTAGAGCGACAGCGGATCAGCCCCAGCATTTT.

This clonotype is a singleton in its sample. This rearrangement joins TRBV6-1 to TRBJ2-3; D not resolved. Germline V lookup: CDR1 MNHNS, CDR2 SASEGT. Trimming pared 5 bases from V and 4 bases from J, leaving 10 bases between. This CDR3 is built from 13 residues. CDR3 bases: TGTGCCAGCAGTAATCAAATCCCAGATACGCAGTATTTT. Translation gives CASSNQIPDTQYF.

The sample holds a few counts of this clonotype. This chain's CDR3 is CASSLRTGEVDTQYF. The CDR3, as DNA: TGTGCCAGCAGCCTACGGACAGGGGAGGTAGATACGCAGTATTTT. The chain uses TRBV7-9 and TRBJ2-3, with 9 bases that match TRBD1. The germline CDR1 and CDR2 sequences are SEHNR and FQNEAQ (reference sequence). V lost 5 bases and J lost 5; bases outside the gene matches: 8. The CDR3 extends over 15 amino acids. The whole variable domain, remainder taken from reference TRBV7-9 and TRBJ2-3, is DTGVSQNPRHKITKRGQNVTFRCDPISEHNRLYWYRQTLGQGPEFLTYFQNEAQLEKSRLLSDRFSAERPKGSFSTLEIQRTEQGDSAMYLCASSLRTGEVDTQYFGPGTRLTVL.

This clonotype was observed at least ten times. The rearrangement uses TRBV12-3 or TRBV12-4 and TRBJ2-1; tentative D call: TRBD1 (5 bases). The germline V and J ends were trimmed by 2 bases and 1 base, with 12 bases remaining between them. The CDR3 is made up of 16 amino acids. The CDR3 nucleotides read TGTGCCAGCAGTTTATCCAGGGTGAGATCCTACAATGAGCAGTTCTTC. Amino acids: CASSLSRVRSYNEQFF.

Ten or more counts support this clonotype. The chain links TRBV7-9 to TRBJ2-3; TRBD2 agrees at 12 bases. CDR1 and CDR2 from the germline V gene are SEHNR and FQNEAQ (reference sequence). The length of the CDR3 is 15 residues. With V trimmed by 5 bases and J by 2 bases, 2 bases remained unmatched. The CDR3 is CASSRTSGITDTQYF. The CDR3 DNA is TGTGCCAGCAGCCGGACTAGCGGGATCACAGATACGCAGTATTTT.

At least ten counts were recorded for this clonotype. V usage is TRBV7-2 and J usage is TRBJ2-7; perhaps TRBD2 as D (6 bases). The germline CDR1 and CDR2 sequences are SGHTA and FQGNSA. The ends were cut back, 5 bases at V and 8 bases at J, with 19 bases in the middle. CDR3 length: 14 residues. The CDR3 reads CASSVTEGTYKQYF. The DNA of the CDR3 is TGTGCCAGCAGCGTAACGGAAGGGACTTACAAGCAGTACTTC. Drawing the rest from reference TRBV7-2 and TRBJ2-7, the complete variable domain is GAGVSQSPSNKVTEKGKDVELRCDPISGHTALYWYRQSLGQGLEFLIYFQGNSAPDKSGLPSDRFSAERTGGSVSTLTIQRTQQEDSAVYLCASSVTEGTYKQYFGPGTRLTVT.

The V call is TRBV6-2 or TRBV6-3, the J call TRBJ2-5; D might be TRBD1 or TRBD2, each matching 5 bases. The V end lost 1 base, the J end lost 4 bases, and 19 bases lay between the germline ends. In germline, CDR1 is MNHEY, CDR2 SVGEGT. This CDR3 spans 17 amino acids. CDR3 amino acids: CASSYLQGSGRGETQYF. As DNA, the CDR3 is TGTGCCAGCAGTTACTTGCAAGGATCGGGGCGCGGAGAGACCCAGTACTTC.

V and J are TRBV2 and TRBJ2-3, with 14 bases that match TRBD2. CDR1 is SNHLY, CDR2 FYNNEI, per germline. The V segment lost 3 bases and the J segment 6 bases; nucleotides outside the gene matches: 5. The CDR3 has 16 residues. The CDR3 DNA reads TGTGCCAGCAGTGAGAGGACTAGCGGGGGGATCGATACGCAGTATTTT. It yields the protein CASSERTSGGIDTQYF. The whole variable domain, filled in from reference TRBV2 and TRBJ2-3, reads EPEVTQTPSHQVTQMGQEVILRCVPISNHLYFYWYRQILGQKVEFLVSFYNNEISEKSEIFDDQFSVERPDGSNFTLKIRSTKLEDSAMYFCASSERTSGGIDTQYFGPGTRLTVL.

The chain couples TRBV7-9 to TRBJ2-7; no definite D call. This CDR3 spans 12 amino acids. Germline V gene sequence: CDR1 SEHNR, CDR2 FQNEAQ (reference sequence). Trimming took off 3 bases at V and 9 bases at J, with 12 bases between the two ends. This CDR3 is CASSFGDLGQYF. The DNA for the CDR3 is TGTGCCAGCAGCTTTGGTGACTTGGGGCAGTACTTC.

The CDR3: CSAWRGGGGIQETQYF. For the CDR3, the DNA is TGCAGCGCCTGGAGGGGAGGCGGGGGGATTCAAGAGACCCAGTACTTC. J is TRBJ2-5 and V is TRBV29-1, with 8 bases lining up with TRBD2. Losses at the gene ends were 7 bases for V and 2 bases for J; bases not matched to a gene: 15. Germline V gene sequence: CDR1 SQVTM, CDR2 ANQGSEA. This CDR3 contains 16 residues.

This clonotype has more than one count but fewer than ten. V gene TRBV12-3 or TRBV12-4 combines with J gene TRBJ1-1; D is unclear. This CDR3 spans 13 amino acids. Trimming took 5 bases from V and 10 from J, leaving 17 bases between them. The chain's CDR3 is CASSPSGQRVAFF. The DNA of the CDR3 is TGTGCCAGCAGTCCCTCAGGCCAGAGAGTAGCTTTCTTT.